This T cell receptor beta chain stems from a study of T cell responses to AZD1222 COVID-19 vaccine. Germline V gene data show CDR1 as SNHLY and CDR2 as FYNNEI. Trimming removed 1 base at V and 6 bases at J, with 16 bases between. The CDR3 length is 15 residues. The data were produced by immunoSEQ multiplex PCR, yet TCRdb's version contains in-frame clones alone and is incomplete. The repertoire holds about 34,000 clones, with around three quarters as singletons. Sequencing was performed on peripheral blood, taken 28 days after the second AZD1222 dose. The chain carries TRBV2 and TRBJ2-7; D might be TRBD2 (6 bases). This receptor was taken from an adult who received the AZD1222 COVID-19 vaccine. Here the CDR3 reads CASSEGERAGREQYF. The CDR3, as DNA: TGTGCCAGCAGTGAAGGTGAGCGGGCCGGACGCGAGCAGTACTTC.